This T cell receptor beta chain was obtained from a study of T cell responses to AZD1222 COVID-19 vaccine. Study-wide results and caveats: Donors skewed white British and female; clonal diversity was possibly underestimated. Seropositive AZD1222 recipients at baseline numbered only 6 or 7. Per reports, nearly half of all spike-specific TCRs target regions that are unmutated in variants.

CDR1 and CDR2 (germline): GTSNPN, SVGIG (reference sequence). V was trimmed by 3 bases and J by 4 bases, leaving 10 bases between them. This CDR3 contains 13 residues. Some clones are missing from TCRdb's copy, which holds only in-frame ones; the method was immunoSEQ multiplex PCR. Among about 150,000 clones listed, approximately 91% were seen once. Doses given second, at about 4 or about 12 weeks, were pooled. Worth noting for this clone: Its specificity is unknown.

This TCR was recovered from an adult who received the AZD1222 COVID-19 vaccine. The genes are TRBV30 and TRBJ1-5; possible D gene TRBD1, 6 bases. Sequenced here: peripheral blood, sampled 28 days after the second AZD1222 dose. The CDR3 nucleotides read TGTGCCTGGAGACAGGGCGCGAATCAGCCCCAGCATTTT. Its translation: CAWRQGANQPQHF.